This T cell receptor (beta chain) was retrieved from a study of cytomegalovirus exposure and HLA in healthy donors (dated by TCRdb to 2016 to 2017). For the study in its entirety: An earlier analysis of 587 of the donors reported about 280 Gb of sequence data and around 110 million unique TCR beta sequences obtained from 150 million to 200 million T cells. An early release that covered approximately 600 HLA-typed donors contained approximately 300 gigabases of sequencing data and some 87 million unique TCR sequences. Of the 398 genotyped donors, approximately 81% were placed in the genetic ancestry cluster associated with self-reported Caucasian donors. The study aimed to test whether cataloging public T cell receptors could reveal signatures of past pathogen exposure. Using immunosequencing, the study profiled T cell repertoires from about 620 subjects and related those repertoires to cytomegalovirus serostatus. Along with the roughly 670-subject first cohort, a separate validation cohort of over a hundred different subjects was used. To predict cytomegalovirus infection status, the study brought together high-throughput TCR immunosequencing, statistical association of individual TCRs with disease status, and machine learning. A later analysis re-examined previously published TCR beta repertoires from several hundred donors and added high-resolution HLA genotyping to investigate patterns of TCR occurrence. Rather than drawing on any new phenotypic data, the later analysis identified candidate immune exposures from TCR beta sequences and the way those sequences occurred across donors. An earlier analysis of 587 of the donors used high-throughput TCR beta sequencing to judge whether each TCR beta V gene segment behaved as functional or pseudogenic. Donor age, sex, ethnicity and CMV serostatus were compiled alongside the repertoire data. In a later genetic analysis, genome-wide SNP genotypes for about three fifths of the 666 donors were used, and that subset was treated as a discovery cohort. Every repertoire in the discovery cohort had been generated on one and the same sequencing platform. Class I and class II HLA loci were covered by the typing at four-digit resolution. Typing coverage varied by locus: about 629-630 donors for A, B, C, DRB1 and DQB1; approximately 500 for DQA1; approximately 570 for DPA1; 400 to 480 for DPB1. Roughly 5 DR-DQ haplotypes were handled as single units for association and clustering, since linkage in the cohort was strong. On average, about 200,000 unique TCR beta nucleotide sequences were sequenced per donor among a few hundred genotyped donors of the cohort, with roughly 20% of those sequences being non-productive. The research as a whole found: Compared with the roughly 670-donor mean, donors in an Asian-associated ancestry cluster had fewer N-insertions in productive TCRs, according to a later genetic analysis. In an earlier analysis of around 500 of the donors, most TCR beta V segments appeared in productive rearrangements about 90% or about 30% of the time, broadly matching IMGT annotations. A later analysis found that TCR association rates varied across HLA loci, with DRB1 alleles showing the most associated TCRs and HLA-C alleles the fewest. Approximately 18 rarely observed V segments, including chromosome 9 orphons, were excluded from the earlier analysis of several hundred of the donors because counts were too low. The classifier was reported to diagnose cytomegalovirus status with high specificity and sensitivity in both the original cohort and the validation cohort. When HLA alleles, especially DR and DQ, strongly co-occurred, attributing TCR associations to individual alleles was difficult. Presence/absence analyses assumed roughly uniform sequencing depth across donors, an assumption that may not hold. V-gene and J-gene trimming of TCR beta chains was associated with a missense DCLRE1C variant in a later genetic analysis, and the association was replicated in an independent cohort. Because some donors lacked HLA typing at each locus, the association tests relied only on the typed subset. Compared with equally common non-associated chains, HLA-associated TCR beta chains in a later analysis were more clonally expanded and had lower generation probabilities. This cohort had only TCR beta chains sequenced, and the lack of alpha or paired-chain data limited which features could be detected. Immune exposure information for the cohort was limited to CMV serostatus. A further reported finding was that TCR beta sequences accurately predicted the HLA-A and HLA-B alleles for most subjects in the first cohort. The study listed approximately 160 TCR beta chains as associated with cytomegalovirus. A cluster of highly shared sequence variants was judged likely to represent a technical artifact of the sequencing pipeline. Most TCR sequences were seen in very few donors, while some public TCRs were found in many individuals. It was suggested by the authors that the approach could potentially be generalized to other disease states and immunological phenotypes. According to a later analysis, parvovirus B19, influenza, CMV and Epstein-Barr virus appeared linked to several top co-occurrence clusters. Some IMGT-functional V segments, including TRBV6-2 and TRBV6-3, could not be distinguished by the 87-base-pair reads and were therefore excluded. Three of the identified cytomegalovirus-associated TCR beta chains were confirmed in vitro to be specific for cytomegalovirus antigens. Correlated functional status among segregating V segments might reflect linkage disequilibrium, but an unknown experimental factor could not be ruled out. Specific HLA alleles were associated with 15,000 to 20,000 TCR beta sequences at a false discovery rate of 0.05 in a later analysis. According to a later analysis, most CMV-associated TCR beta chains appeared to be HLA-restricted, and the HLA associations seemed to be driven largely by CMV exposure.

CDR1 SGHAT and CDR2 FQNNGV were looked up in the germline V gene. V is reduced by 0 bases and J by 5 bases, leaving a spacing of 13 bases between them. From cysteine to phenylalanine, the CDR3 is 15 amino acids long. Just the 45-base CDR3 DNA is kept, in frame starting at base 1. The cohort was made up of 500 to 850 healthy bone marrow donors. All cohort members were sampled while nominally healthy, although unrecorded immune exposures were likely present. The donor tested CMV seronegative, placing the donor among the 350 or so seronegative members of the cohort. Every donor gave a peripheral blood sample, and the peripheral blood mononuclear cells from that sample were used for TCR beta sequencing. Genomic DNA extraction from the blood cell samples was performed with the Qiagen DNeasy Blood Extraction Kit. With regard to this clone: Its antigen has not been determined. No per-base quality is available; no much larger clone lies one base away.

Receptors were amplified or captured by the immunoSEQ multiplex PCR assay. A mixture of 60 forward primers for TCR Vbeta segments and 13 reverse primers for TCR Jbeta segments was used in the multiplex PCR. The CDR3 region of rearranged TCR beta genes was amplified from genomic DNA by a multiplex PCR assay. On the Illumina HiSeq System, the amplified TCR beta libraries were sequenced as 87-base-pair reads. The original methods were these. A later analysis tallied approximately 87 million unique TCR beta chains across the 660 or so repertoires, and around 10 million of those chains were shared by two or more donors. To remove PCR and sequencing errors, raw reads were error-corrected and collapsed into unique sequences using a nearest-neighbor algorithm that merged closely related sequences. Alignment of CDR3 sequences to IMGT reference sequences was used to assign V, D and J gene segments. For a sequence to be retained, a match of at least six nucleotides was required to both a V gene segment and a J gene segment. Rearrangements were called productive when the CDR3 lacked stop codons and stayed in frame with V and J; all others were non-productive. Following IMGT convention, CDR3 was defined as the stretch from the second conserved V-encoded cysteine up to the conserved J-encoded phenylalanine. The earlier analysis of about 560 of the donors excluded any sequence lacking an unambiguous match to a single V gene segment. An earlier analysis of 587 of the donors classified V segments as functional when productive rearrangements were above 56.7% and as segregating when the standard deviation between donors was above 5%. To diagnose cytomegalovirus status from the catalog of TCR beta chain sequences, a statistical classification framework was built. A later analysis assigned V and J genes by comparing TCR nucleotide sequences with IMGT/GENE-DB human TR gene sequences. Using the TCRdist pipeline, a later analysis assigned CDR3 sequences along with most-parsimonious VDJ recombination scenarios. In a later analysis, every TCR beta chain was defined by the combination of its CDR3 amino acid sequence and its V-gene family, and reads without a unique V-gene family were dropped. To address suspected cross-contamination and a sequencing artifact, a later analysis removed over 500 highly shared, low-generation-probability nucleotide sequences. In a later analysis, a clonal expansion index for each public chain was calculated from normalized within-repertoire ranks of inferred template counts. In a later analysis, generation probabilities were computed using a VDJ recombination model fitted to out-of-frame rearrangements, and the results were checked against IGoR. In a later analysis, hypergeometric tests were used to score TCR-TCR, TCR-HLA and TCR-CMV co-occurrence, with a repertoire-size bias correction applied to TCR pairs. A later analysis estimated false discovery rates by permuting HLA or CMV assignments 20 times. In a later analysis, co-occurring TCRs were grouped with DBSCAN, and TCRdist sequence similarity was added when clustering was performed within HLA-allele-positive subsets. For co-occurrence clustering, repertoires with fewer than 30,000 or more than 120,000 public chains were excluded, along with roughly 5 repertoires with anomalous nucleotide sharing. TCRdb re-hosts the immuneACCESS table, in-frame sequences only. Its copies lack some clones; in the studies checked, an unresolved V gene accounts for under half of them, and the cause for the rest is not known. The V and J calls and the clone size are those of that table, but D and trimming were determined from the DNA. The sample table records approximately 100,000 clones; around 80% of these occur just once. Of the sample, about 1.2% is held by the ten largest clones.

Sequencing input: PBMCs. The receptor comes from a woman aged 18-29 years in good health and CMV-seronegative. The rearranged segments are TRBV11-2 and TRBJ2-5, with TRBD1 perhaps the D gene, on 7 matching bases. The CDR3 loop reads CASSLDRAGGETQYF. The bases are TGTGCCAGCAGCTTAGATCGAGCAGGGGGGGAGACCCAGTACTTC. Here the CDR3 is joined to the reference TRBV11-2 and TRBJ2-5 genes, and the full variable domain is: EAGVAQSPRYKIIEKRQSVAFWCNPISGHATLYWYQQILGQGPKLLIQFQNNGVVDDSQLPKDRFSAERLKGVDSTLKIQPAKLEDSAVYLCASSLDRAGGETQYFGPGTRLLVL.